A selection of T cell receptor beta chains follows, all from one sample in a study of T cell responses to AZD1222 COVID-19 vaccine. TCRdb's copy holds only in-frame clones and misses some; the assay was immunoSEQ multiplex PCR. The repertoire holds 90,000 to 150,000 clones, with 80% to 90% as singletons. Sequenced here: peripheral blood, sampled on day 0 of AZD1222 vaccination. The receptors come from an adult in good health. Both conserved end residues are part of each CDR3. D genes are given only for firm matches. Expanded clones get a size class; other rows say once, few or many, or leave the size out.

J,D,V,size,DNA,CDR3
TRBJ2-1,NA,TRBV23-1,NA,TGCGCCAGCAGTCAGTGGCAGGTGCCTGAGCAGTTCTTC,CASSQWQVPEQFF
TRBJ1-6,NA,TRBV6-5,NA,TGTGCCAGCAGTTCTCAATCGGGTACTAGTTCACCCCTCCACTTT,CASSSQSGTSSPLHF
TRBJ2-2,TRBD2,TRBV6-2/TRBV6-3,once,TGTGCCAGCAGCCCCCTAGCGGGAGGATCGACAAACACCGGGGAGCTGTTTTTT,CASSPLAGGSTNTGELFF
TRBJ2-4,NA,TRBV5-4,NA,TGTGCCAGCAGCTTAAGGAACGGAAAAAACATTCAGTACTTC,CASSLRNGKNIQYF
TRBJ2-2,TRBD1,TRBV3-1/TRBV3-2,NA,TGTGCCAGCAGCCAAGGGTGGGGACAGGGAGACACCGGGGAGCTGTTTTTT,CASSQGWGQGDTGELFF
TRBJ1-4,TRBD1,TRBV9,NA,TGTGCCAGCAGCCCGCGACCCGGGACAGGGGTAACTAATGAAAAACTGTTTTTT,CASSPRPGTGVTNEKLFF
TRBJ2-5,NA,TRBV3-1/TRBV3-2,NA,TGTGCCAGCAGCCAGTTCCGTGGTGACCAAGAGACCCAGTACTTC,CASSQFRGDQETQYF
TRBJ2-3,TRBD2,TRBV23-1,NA,TGCGCCAGCAGTCAGGGACTAGCGGGAGGGCCAGATACGCAGTATTTT,CASSQGLAGGPDTQYF
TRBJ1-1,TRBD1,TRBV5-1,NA,TGCGCCAGCAGCATACAGGGGAGTTGGGACACTGAAGCTTTCTTT,CASSIQGSWDTEAFF
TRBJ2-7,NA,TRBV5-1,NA,TGCGCCAGCAGCTTGGCCGGGAGATCAAGCTCCTACGAGCAGTACTTC,CASSLAGRSSSYEQYF
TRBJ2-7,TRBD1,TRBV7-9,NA,TGTGCCTCCTCCGGGACAGGGTCGACCTACGAGCAGTACTTC,CASSGTGSTYEQYF
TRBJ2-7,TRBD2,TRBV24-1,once,TGTGCCACCAGCCATGGGACTAGCGGGATATCGGTATACGAGCAGTACTTC,CATSHGTSGISVYEQYF